This TCR beta chain was captured in a study of cytomegalovirus exposure and HLA in healthy donors. A word on this clone: Its antigen is undetermined.

The PCR used 60 Vbeta and 13 Jbeta primers. Produced via immunoSEQ multiplex PCR; TCRdb's table is partial and in-frame only. Here the sample spans 100,000 or so clones, roughly 80% being singletons. Points from the study as a whole: Most TCR sequences were seen very rarely across donors, but some public TCRs occurred in many. CMV serostatus was the only recorded immune exposure for donors. For most TCR beta V segments, an earlier analysis put the productive rate at about 90% or about 30% of the time.

Sequenced input: PBMCs. The sequence came from a man between 25 and 39 years old in good health and CMV-seropositive.

The CDR3 loop is CAWGQGLAGGARDTQYF. DNA of the CDR3: TGTGCCTGGGGACAGGGACTAGCGGGGGGCGCAAGAGATACGCAGTATTTT. V is TRBV30 and J is TRBJ2-3; TRBD2 aligns across 15 bases. In germline, CDR1 is GTSNPN, CDR2 SVGIG (reference sequence). This CDR3 is 17 amino acids long. With V trimmed by 5 bases and J by 5 bases, 11 bases remained unmatched.